The T cell receptor beta chain described here comes from a study of cytomegalovirus exposure and HLA in healthy donors. To note about this clone: The antigen remains unidentified.

Whole-study findings and limits: Investigators reported 150 to 200 TCR beta chains as tied to cytomegalovirus. Another analysis was done later, and it associated approximately 18,000 TCR beta sequences with HLA alleles at 0.05 false discovery rate. Some highly shared sequence variants likely arose as a pipeline artifact.

PCR amplification relied on 60 Vbeta primers (plus 13 Jbeta primers). Generated by immunoSEQ multiplex PCR, the TCRdb table keeps only in-frame clones and is missing some. Of about 180,000 clones in the sample, 75% to 85% are singletons; the top ten hold 2% to 3%. After removal of 7 bases from V and 5 bases from J, the junction contained 15 bases not matched to a gene. The CDR3 contains 17 residues. Germline lookup yields CDR1 SEHNR and CDR2 FQNEAQ (reference sequence). The TCR originated in a woman in her thirties in good health and CMV-seropositive. The chain couples TRBV7-9 to TRBJ2-2, with 8 nucleotides matching TRBD2. The material sequenced was PBMCs. In DNA form, the CDR3 reads TGTGCCAGCAACCCTCTTGCCGGGGGGGCAATTACCGGGGAGCTGTTTTTT. It yields the protein CASNPLAGGAITGELFF.